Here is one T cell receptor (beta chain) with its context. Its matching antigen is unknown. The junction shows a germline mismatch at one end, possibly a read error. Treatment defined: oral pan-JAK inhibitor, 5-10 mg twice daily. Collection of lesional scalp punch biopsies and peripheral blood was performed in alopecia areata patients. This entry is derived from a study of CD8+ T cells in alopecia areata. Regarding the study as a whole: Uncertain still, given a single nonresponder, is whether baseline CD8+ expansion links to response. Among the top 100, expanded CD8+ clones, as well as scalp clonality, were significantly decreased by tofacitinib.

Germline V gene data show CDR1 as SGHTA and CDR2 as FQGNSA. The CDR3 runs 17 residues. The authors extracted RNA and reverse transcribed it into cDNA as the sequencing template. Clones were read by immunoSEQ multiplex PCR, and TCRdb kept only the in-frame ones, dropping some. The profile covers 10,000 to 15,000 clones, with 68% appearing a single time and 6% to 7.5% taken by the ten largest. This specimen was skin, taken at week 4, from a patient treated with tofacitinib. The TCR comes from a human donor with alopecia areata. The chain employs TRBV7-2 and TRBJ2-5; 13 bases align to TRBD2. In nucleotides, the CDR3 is TGTGCCAGCAGCCTGAGGCCCGGACTAGCGGGAGAAGAGACCCTGTACTTC. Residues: CASSLRPGLAGEETLYF.